These T cell receptor beta chains were read from a single sample in a study of CD8+ T cells in alopecia areata. Generated by immunoSEQ multiplex PCR, the TCRdb table keeps only in-frame clones and is missing some. Among around 270,000 clones listed, roughly 64% were seen once. Sequenced here: CD4+ T cells sorted from blood, sampled at week 24, from a patient treated with tofacitinib. The receptors stem from a human donor with alopecia areata. The CDR3 runs from the conserved cysteine through the conserved F or W. The order of the fields is clone size, J gene, D gene, V gene, CDR3 protein, CDR3 DNA. A D gene is named only where the DNA matches it firmly. Size is stated for part of the rows, as once, few or many counts, or as a class when the clone is expanded.

.	TRBJ2-3	TRBD2	TRBV10-3	CAQSPSGPTDTQYF	TGTGCCCAAAGCCCTAGCGGACCCACAGATACGCAGTATTTT
.	TRBJ2-7	.	TRBV7-2	CASSKGGSSYEQYF	TGTGCCAGCAGCAAAGGGGGGTCCTCCTACGAGCAGTACTTC
once	TRBJ1-2	.	TRBV28	CASPKFGYGYTF	TGTGCCAGCCCAAAATTTGGCTATGGCTACACCTTC
once	TRBJ1-1	TRBD1	TRBV18	CASSPPTGRNTEAFF	TGTGCCAGCTCACCACCGACAGGGCGAAACACTGAAGCTTTCTTT
.	TRBJ1-2	TRBD1	TRBV5-6	CASSRDRNYGYTF	TGTGCCAGCAGCCGGGACAGGAACTATGGCTACACCTTC
.	TRBJ2-5	TRBD2	TRBV5-1	CASSAGTSASVETQYF	TGCGCCAGCAGCGCCGGGACTAGCGCTTCGGTAGAGACCCAGTACTTC
.	TRBJ1-1	TRBD1	TRBV7-9	CASSIGGTGEAFF	TGTGCCAGCAGCATAGGGGGGACAGGGGAAGCTTTCTTT
.	TRBJ2-5	.	TRBV5-1	CASSFEGGEETQYF	TGCGCCAGCAGCTTCGAGGGGGGAGAAGAGACCCAGTACTTC
.	TRBJ1-5	TRBD1	TRBV30	CAWRDRGQNQPQHF	TGTGCCTGGAGAGACAGGGGGCAGAATCAGCCCCAGCATTTT
.	TRBJ2-7	.	TRBV5-1	CASSLAGMGSYEQYF	TGCGCCAGCAGCTTGGCAGGGATGGGTTCCTACGAGCAGTACTTC
.	TRBJ2-5	.	TRBV4-1	CASSRGTLEVETQYF	TGCGCCAGCAGCCGCGGGACTCTCGAGGTGGAGACCCAGTACTTC